This TCR beta chain stems from a study of blood T cell repertoires in COVID-19. About the research overall: Acute-phase and convalescent COVID-19 samples originated in the United States, Italy and Spain. Sources were T cells, B-cell-depleted T cells, or PBMCs; the material itself was cDNA or gDNA.

This clone came up a few times. Some clones are missing from TCRdb's copy, which holds only in-frame ones; the method was immunoSEQ multiplex PCR. The table has about 81,000 clones, 90% to 95% seen once. This CDR3 region has 16 residues. Germline V gene lookup returns CDR1 SNHLY and CDR2 FYNNEI. The J segment lost 2 bases and the V segment lost 4 bases, leaving 7 bases of the junction unmatched. The chain combines TRBV2 with TRBJ2-2, with 7 bases aligning to TRBD1. The source material was peripheral blood. The origin of this receptor is a human donor with active COVID-19. The donor label of this sample is uncertain. CDR3 region: CASSAQGTKNTGELFF. CDR3 bases: TGTGCCAGCAGTGCACAGGGGACCAAAAACACCGGGGAGCTGTTTTTT.